The rows below give T cell receptor beta chains drawn from one sample of a study of shared clonotypes between healthy human individuals. Profiled with immunoSEQ multiplex PCR; TCRdb holds only in-frame clones, not every one. The sample consists of more than 450,000 clones, about four fifths of them appearing once. The sample consisted of PBMCs. These receptors were collected from a woman in her forties in good health. Some clones in this sample may be carry-over from other donors' samples. The CDR3 runs from the conserved cysteine through the conserved F or W. Each record gives: J gene, clone size, D gene, V gene, CDR3 DNA, CDR3 protein. D genes are given only for firm matches. Expanded clones get a size class; other rows say once, few or many, or leave the size out.

j_gene: TRBJ2-3; abundance: NA; d_gene: NA; v_gene: TRBV5-1; CDR3nt: TGCGCCAGCAGCTTGTTAGGCACAGATACGCAGTATTTT; CDR3aa: CASSLLGTDTQYF
j_gene: TRBJ1-1; abundance: NA; d_gene: NA; v_gene: TRBV19; CDR3nt: TGTGCCAGTAGTAACACGGTGAACACTGAAGCTTTCTTT; CDR3aa: CASSNTVNTEAFF
j_gene: TRBJ2-2; abundance: NA; d_gene: NA; v_gene: TRBV7-5; CDR3nt: TGTGTCAGAAGCTCCATGACTAGCGGCACCGGGGAGCTGTTTTTT; CDR3aa: CVRSSMTSGTGELFF
j_gene: TRBJ1-5; abundance: few; d_gene: NA; v_gene: TRBV5-1; CDR3nt: TGCGCCAGCAGCTTGGATGGGGGTCCGCAACAGCCCCAGCATTTT; CDR3aa: CASSLDGGPQQPQHF
j_gene: TRBJ2-7; abundance: NA; d_gene: NA; v_gene: TRBV10-3; CDR3nt: TGTGCCATCAGCACACTCCAAGCCTACGAGCAGTACTTC; CDR3aa: CAISTLQAYEQYF
j_gene: TRBJ1-1; abundance: NA; d_gene: TRBD1; v_gene: TRBV5-3; CDR3nt: TGTGCCAGAAGTTTGGCGCCAAAAGGGGGCCGGAACACTGAAGCTTTCTTT; CDR3aa: CARSLAPKGGRNTEAFF
j_gene: TRBJ2-7; abundance: NA; d_gene: NA; v_gene: TRBV11-3; CDR3nt: TGTGCCAGCAGCGGGGGACAGACCGCGACTAGAAGCTCCTACGAGCAGTACTTC; CDR3aa: CASSGGQTATRSSYEQYF
j_gene: TRBJ2-1; abundance: NA; d_gene: NA; v_gene: TRBV9; CDR3nt: TGTGCCAGCAGCGTAGCGGGAGTCTCCTACAATGAGCAGTTCTTC; CDR3aa: CASSVAGVSYNEQFF
j_gene: TRBJ2-6; abundance: NA; d_gene: NA; v_gene: TRBV6-1; CDR3nt: TGTGCCAGCAGTCCTTCAGGATCCGGGGCCAACGTCCTGACTTTC; CDR3aa: CASSPSGSGANVLTF
j_gene: TRBJ2-7; abundance: NA; d_gene: NA; v_gene: TRBV7-2; CDR3nt: TGTGCCAGCAGCTCAATGGGGACCTCCTACGAGCAGTACTTC; CDR3aa: CASSSMGTSYEQYF
j_gene: TRBJ2-5; abundance: few; d_gene: TRBD2; v_gene: TRBV11-1; CDR3nt: TGTGCCAGCAGCTTAGGAGCGGGAGTATTTGAAGAGACCCAGTACTTC; CDR3aa: CASSLGAGVFEETQYF
j_gene: TRBJ2-1; abundance: NA; d_gene: NA; v_gene: TRBV18; CDR3nt: TGTGCCAGCTCACCATCCGGGGATGAGCAGTTCTTC; CDR3aa: CASSPSGDEQFF
j_gene: TRBJ1-3; abundance: NA; d_gene: TRBD1; v_gene: TRBV5-5; CDR3nt: TGTGCCAGCAGCCGGGGGACAGACTCTGGAAACACCATATATTTT; CDR3aa: CASSRGTDSGNTIYF
j_gene: TRBJ2-5; abundance: NA; d_gene: TRBD1; v_gene: TRBV4-2; CDR3nt: TGTGCCAGCAGCCGACAGGGGCCTGGGGAGACCCAGTACTTC; CDR3aa: CASSRQGPGETQYF
j_gene: TRBJ1-1; abundance: few; d_gene: TRBD1; v_gene: TRBV5-1; CDR3nt: TGCGCCAGCAGCTTGGGGACAGGGGACGTCCCTGAAGCTTTCTTT; CDR3aa: CASSLGTGDVPEAFF
j_gene: TRBJ2-7; abundance: once; d_gene: TRBD2; v_gene: TRBV6-1; CDR3nt: TGTGCCAGCAGACCGGCGGGAGGGCCGGGGGAGCAGTACTTC; CDR3aa: CASRPAGGPGEQYF
j_gene: TRBJ2-1; abundance: NA; d_gene: NA; v_gene: TRBV19; CDR3nt: TGTGCCAGTAGTATTGGAGGGGGTGTCTACAATGAGCAGTTCTTC; CDR3aa: CASSIGGGVYNEQFF
j_gene: TRBJ2-1; abundance: NA; d_gene: TRBD2; v_gene: TRBV23-1; CDR3nt: TGCGCCAGTACTGCCGGGACTAGCGGGATTGGTGAGCAGTTCTTC; CDR3aa: CASTAGTSGIGEQFF